This T cell receptor (beta chain) comes out of a study of breast tumors, draining lymph nodes, adjacent tissues. Study-level findings and limits: That most tumor T cells come from lymph nodes remained unproven. Compared with lymph nodes, tumors were less diverse; compared with nontumor tissue, more.

This clonotype was seen repeatedly, ten times or more. The antigen is unknown. Germline loops: CDR1 MNHEY, CDR2 SVGAGI. This CDR3 spans 14 amino acids. J was trimmed by 4 bases and V by 6 bases; bases with no gene match: 7. TCRdb independently ran MiXCR on the multiplex PCR reads; one entry per CDR3 protein. The sample shows about 20,000 distinct CDR3 sequences, less than 35% of them seen only once. Sequencing input: breast tumor tissue. The clonotype originates from a female donor with breast cancer. Some clones in this sample may be carry-over from other donors' samples. The chain uses TRBV6-5 and TRBJ2-7; the match to TRBD1 covers 9 bases. CDR3 coding DNA: TGTGCCAGCAGGGATACAGGGGGCGGATACGAGCAGTACTTC. Its translation: CASRDTGGGYEQYF.